This T cell receptor beta chain was documented in a study of T cell responses to AZD1222 COVID-19 vaccine. General study results and limits: Reports say nearly half of spike-specific TCRs go after unmutated variant regions. Regions 160-218 and 743-854 held dominance among vaccine-associated CD4 TCRs, which spanned spike. Baseline seropositivity occurred in only a handful of AZD1222 recipients. White British people made up most donors, females outnumbered males, and clonal diversity was possibly underestimated.

The CDR3 is 16 residues long. J was trimmed by 4 bases and V by 2 bases; bases with no gene match: 5. Germline loops: CDR1 MNHEY, CDR2 SVGEGT. Produced via immunoSEQ multiplex PCR; TCRdb's table is partial and in-frame only. The data hold roughly 50,000 clones, with around nine tenths observed a single time. As regards this clone: Its antigen is not known.

The TCR comes from an adult who received the AZD1222 COVID-19 vaccine. This rearrangement joins TRBV6-2 or TRBV6-3 to TRBJ2-3; 11 positions match TRBD2. The sequencing used peripheral blood, collected 28 days after the second AZD1222 dose. CDR3 sequence reads: CASSYQLAGVSDTQYF. The CDR3 bases are TGTGCCAGCAGTTACCAACTAGCGGGAGTCTCAGATACGCAGTATTTT.